The rows below give T cell receptor beta chains drawn from one sample of a study of human T cells and chemical hapten exposure. TCRdb fed the RACE reads into MiXCR, producing one record per CDR3 protein. The table includes around 56,000 distinct CDR3 sequences, approximately 10% detected once. The sample was whole blood, taken in connection with sensitization to the hapten diphenylcyclopropenone (DPC). All receptors come from a middle-aged man with alopecia areata. Some clones in this sample may be carry-over from other donors' samples. Both conserved end residues are part of each CDR3. D genes are given only for firm matches. Where a row states a size, it is once, few, many or the class of an expanded clone; other rows omit it.

abundance	v_gene	d_gene	len	j_gene	CDR3aa	CDR3nt
.	TRBV5-1	TRBD2	15	TRBJ2-5	CASSEGLAGQETQYF	TGCGCCAGCAGCGAGGGACTAGCGGGCCAAGAGACCCAGTACTTC
.	TRBV28	.	14	TRBJ2-4	CASSLGGSGNIQYF	TGTGCCAGCAGCCTTGGGGGGTCAGGAAACATTCAGTACTTC
many	TRBV11-2	.	14	TRBJ2-1	CASSSELANNEQFF	TGTGCCAGCAGCTCAGAATTAGCGAACAATGAGCAGTTCTTC
many	TRBV28	TRBD2	13	TRBJ2-7	CASTSAGGLEQYF	TGTGCCAGCACGTCCGCGGGAGGGCTGGAGCAGTACTTC
few	TRBV25-1	.	12	TRBJ2-7	CASSDTSYEQYF	TGTGCCAGCAGTGACACTTCCTACGAGCAGTACTTC
many	TRBV2	TRBD2	13	TRBJ2-5	CATKLAEQETQYF	TGTGCCACCAAACTAGCGGAGCAAGAGACCCAGTACTTC
.	TRBV11-1	.	15	TRBJ1-4	CASSSRDATNEKLFF	TGTGCCAGCAGCTCCCGAGATGCAACTAATGAAAAACTGTTTTTT
.	TRBV7-2	TRBD1	15	TRBJ1-6	CASSLGGTGDSPLHF	TGTGCCAGCAGCTTAGGAGGGACAGGGGACTCACCCCTCCACTTT
many	TRBV25-1	TRBD1	16	TRBJ2-5	CASSESIRGRLETQYF	TGTGCCAGCAGTGAATCGATCAGGGGGCGCCTGGAGACCCAGTACTTC
few	TRBV27	.	13	TRBJ2-7	CASRQPQGLEQYF	TGTGCCAGCAGGCAGCCCCAGGGGTTAGAGCAGTACTTC
.	TRBV20-1	.	14	TRBJ2-7	CSARGEESSYEQYF	TGCAGTGCTAGAGGGGAGGAGAGCTCCTACGAGCAGTACTTC
.	TRBV5-1	.	12	TRBJ2-1	CASSLGTDEQFF	TGCGCCAGCAGCTTGGGGACGGATGAGCAGTTCTTC
.	TRBV28	TRBD1	14	TRBJ2-7	CASAGTGENYEQYF	TGTGCCAGCGCAGGGACAGGAGAAAACTACGAGCAGTACTTC
few	TRBV2	.	13	TRBJ2-3	CASKRESTDTQYF	TGTGCCAGCAAGAGGGAGAGCACAGATACGCAGTATTTT
.	TRBV11-2	TRBD2	16	TRBJ2-3	CASSGWTSGRSDTQYF	TGTGCCAGCAGCGGGTGGACTAGCGGGAGATCGGATACGCAGTATTTT
few	TRBV5-1	TRBD1	15	TRBJ2-3	CASSPTDRGTDTQYF	TGCGCCAGCAGCCCCACCGACAGGGGTACAGATACGCAGTATTTT
many	TRBV28	.	16	TRBJ1-5	CASSVIVQVDNQPQHF	TGTGCCAGCAGTGTCATAGTGCAGGTTGACAATCAGCCCCAGCATTTT
many	TRBV19	TRBD2	13	TRBJ2-7	CASSSRTSREQYF	TGTGCCAGTAGTAGCCGGACTAGCCGGGAGCAGTACTTC
many	TRBV28	.	15	TRBJ2-7	CASSLGGGPSYEQYF	TGTGCCAGCAGTTTAGGAGGGGGCCCTTCCTACGAGCAGTACTTC
few	TRBV20-1	.	15	TRBJ1-5	CSAKPDAVSNQPQHF	TGCAGTGCTAAACCAGACGCAGTTAGCAATCAGCCCCAGCATTTT
.	TRBV19	.	13	TRBJ2-3	CASTGVTTDTQYF	TGTGCCAGTACCGGCGTGACTACAGATACGCAGTATTTT
.	TRBV7-2	.	16	TRBJ2-7	CASSLIFNLMAYEQYF	TGTGCCAGCAGCTTAATTTTTAATCTTATGGCCTACGAGCAGTACTTC
many	TRBV11-1	.	13	TRBJ2-7	CASSPLGAYEQYF	TGTGCCAGCAGCCCCCTGGGGGCCTACGAGCAGTACTTC
many	TRBV5-6	.	16	TRBJ1-1	CASSPAFGGESTEAFF	TGTGCCAGCAGCCCCGCCTTCGGGGGCGAGAGCACTGAAGCTTTCTTT
few	TRBV7-9	.	17	TRBJ1-2	CASSTWTVRFANYGYTF	TGTGCCAGCAGCACATGGACAGTCCGATTTGCTAACTATGGCTACACCTTC
.	TRBV18	.	16	TRBJ2-7	CASSLQQRLASNEQYF	TGTGCCAGCTCACTTCAACAGAGACTCGCCTCGAACGAGCAGTACTTC
many	TRBV5-1	TRBD2	15	TRBJ2-7	CASSLDSGVLYEQYF	TGCGCCAGCAGCTTGGATAGCGGGGTTCTTTACGAGCAGTACTTC
once	TRBV6-2/TRBV6-3	TRBD2	12	TRBJ2-1	CASSGSGSEQFF	TGTGCCAGCAGTGGTAGCGGGAGTGAGCAGTTCTTC
many	TRBV28	TRBD1	12	TRBJ2-1	CASETGADEQFF	TGTGCCAGCGAGACAGGGGCGGATGAGCAGTTCTTC
.	TRBV3-1	.	13	TRBJ2-7	CASSQGNSYEQYF	TGTGCCAGCAGCCAGGGCAATAGTTACGAGCAGTACTTC
few	TRBV5-1	.	16	TRBJ2-7	CASSLAVADQPYEQYF	TGCGCCAGCAGCTTGGCCGTAGCGGACCAACCCTACGAGCAGTACTTC
.	TRBV3-1	.	16	TRBJ2-1	CASSQAGSSSYNEQFF	TGTGCCAGCAGCCAAGCAGGGAGCAGCTCCTACAATGAGCAGTTCTTC
many	TRBV7-9	.	15	TRBJ2-7	CASSFAGERGFEQYF	TGTGCCAGCAGCTTCGCCGGGGAAAGAGGGTTCGAGCAGTACTTC
.	TRBV28	.	14	TRBJ1-2	CASSSQGKERGYTF	TGTGCCAGCAGTTCCCAGGGCAAGGAGCGGGGCTACACCTTC
many	TRBV28	.	11	TRBJ1-1	CATRGQPEAFF	TGTGCCACAAGAGGACAGCCTGAAGCTTTCTTT
many	TRBV28	.	14	TRBJ2-7	CASTSPGRTYEQYF	TGTGCCAGCACCAGTCCCGGGCGAACCTACGAGCAGTACTTC
.	TRBV20-1	TRBD1	17	TRBJ2-4	CSATRDRDWRAKNIQYF	TGCAGTGCTACCCGGGACAGGGATTGGCGGGCCAAAAACATTCAGTACTTC
many	TRBV19	TRBD2	16	TRBJ2-1	CASSIRASGRADEQFF	TGTGCCAGTAGTATAAGGGCTAGCGGGAGGGCCGATGAGCAGTTCTTC